These T cell receptor beta chains were read from a single sample in a study of T-cell reconstitution after alpha-beta-depleted transplantation in children. TCRdb processed the PCR reads anew with MiXCR; each CDR3 protein has one entry. The top ten hold 15% to 20% of the sample, which has approximately 150,000 distinct CDR3 sequences, around 8.5% seen once. The starting material was PBMCs, mostly from graft donor cells, obtained 180 days after TCRalphabeta/CD19-depleted stem cell transplant. These TCRs come from a female patient between 2 and 15 years old who had a stem cell transplant for congenital amegakaryocytic thrombocytopenia, so the T cells may come from the graft donor. The CDR3 runs from the conserved cysteine through the conserved F or W. The order of the fields is CDR3 DNA, CDR3 protein, D gene, V gene, J gene, clone size. The D gene is left open where the match is weak. The listing skips clone size in some rows; elsewhere it reads once, few, many or a size class.

TGTGCCAGCAGTTACCTCCCGGGCGGAAACTATGGCTACACCTTC	CASSYLPGGNYGYTF	NA	TRBV5-6	TRBJ1-2	many
TGTGCCAGCAGAGATCTTGGGCGGGACTACGAGCAGTACTTC	CASRDLGRDYEQYF	NA	TRBV4-2	TRBJ2-7	many
TGTGCCAGCAGCGCCGGGACAGGGCTTCCGTTGAACACTGAAGCTTTCTTT	CASSAGTGLPLNTEAFF	TRBD1	TRBV5-4	TRBJ1-1	NA
TGTGCCAGCAGCGACAGTTCCGCCGAGCAGTACTTC	CASSDSSAEQYF	NA	TRBV9	TRBJ2-7	few
TGTGCCAGCAGCTTTAGTCGACAGGGGGTACAAGATACGCAGTATTTT	CASSFSRQGVQDTQYF	TRBD1	TRBV5-6	TRBJ2-3	many
TGCAGTGCTCCCGGACTAGCGGGTGCAGATACGCAGTATTTT	CSAPGLAGADTQYF	TRBD2	TRBV20-1	TRBJ2-3	many
TGCGCCAGCAGCTTGGCCGTGGGTCTGAACACTGAAGCTTTCTTT	CASSLAVGLNTEAFF	NA	TRBV5-1	TRBJ1-1	many
TGTGCCAGCAGCCAAGAAGGGGGGAGACATGAGCAGTTCTTC	CASSQEGGRHEQFF	NA	TRBV4-2	TRBJ2-1	many
TGTGCCTGGAGAGGAGGGACTGGCACAGATACGCAGTATTTT	CAWRGGTGTDTQYF	NA	TRBV30	TRBJ2-3	few
TGTGCCAGCAGCCCGGACCCTGCCTACGAGCAGTACTTC	CASSPDPAYEQYF	NA	TRBV7-2	TRBJ2-7	many
TGTGCCAGCAGCCAAGCCCTCGGCGGTCCCTCCTACGAGCAGTACTTC	CASSQALGGPSYEQYF	NA	TRBV3-1	TRBJ2-7	NA
TGTGCCATCAAGGGGGCTTTTCATGAAAAACTGTTTTTT	CAIKGAFHEKLFF	TRBD1	TRBV10-3	TRBJ1-4	NA
TGTGCCAGCAGCTTAAATTTGGGAGGTCGGCACGTATTTGCTAACTATGGCTACACCTTC	CASSLNLGGRHVFANYGYTF	NA	TRBV11-1	TRBJ1-2	NA
TGTGCCACCAGTGATTCCCGGGACAGGCGCACAGATACGCAGTATTTT	CATSDSRDRRTDTQYF	TRBD1	TRBV24-1	TRBJ2-3	many
TGTGCCAGCAGCATTTGGATTGGGACCCAAGAGACCCAGTACTTC	CASSIWIGTQETQYF	NA	TRBV5-5	TRBJ2-5	few
TGCGCCAGCAGCCAAGTTGCAGGGGTTGATGCAGATACGCAGTATTTT	CASSQVAGVDADTQYF	NA	TRBV4-1	TRBJ2-3	many
TGTGCCAGCAGCTTAGGAATCTACAATGAGCAGTTCTTC	CASSLGIYNEQFF	NA	TRBV7-2	TRBJ2-1	many
TGTGCCAGCAGCCTAACCAAGAACACTGAAGCTTTCTTT	CASSLTKNTEAFF	NA	TRBV12-3/TRBV12-4	TRBJ1-1	many
TGTGCCAGCAGTATGCCTACCCGGACAGATCGTACTCCCTACGAGCAGTACTTC	CASSMPTRTDRTPYEQYF	NA	TRBV7-8	TRBJ2-7	few
TGTGCCAGCAGTTTAAAGACAGACTACGAGCAGTACTTC	CASSLKTDYEQYF	NA	TRBV28	TRBJ2-7	many
TGTGCCAGCAGCTCGTACAGGGGGCTCACTGAAGCTTTCTTT	CASSSYRGLTEAFF	TRBD1	TRBV7-9	TRBJ1-1	many
TGCAGCGTTGGTGGGCGATACGAGCAGTACTTC	CSVGGRYEQYF	NA	TRBV29-1	TRBJ2-7	few
TGTGCCAGCAGGCTCGGACTAGCGGGAGGGATTGAGAAGTTCTTC	CASRLGLAGGIEKFF	TRBD2	TRBV7-2	TRBJ2-1	few
TGTGCCAGCAGAAAGGGGATTCGCTACAATGAGCAGTTCTTC	CASRKGIRYNEQFF	NA	TRBV28	TRBJ2-1	many
TGCGCCAGCAGCTTGGAGGGTTCCTACGAGCAGTACTTC	CASSLEGSYEQYF	NA	TRBV5-1	TRBJ2-7	many
TGCAGTGCTAGAGATGAGACGGAAACCATCTACGAGCAGTACTTC	CSARDETETIYEQYF	NA	TRBV20-1	TRBJ2-7	many
TGCGCCAGCCGAGACGGTGTGAACACTGAAGCTTTCTTT	CASRDGVNTEAFF	NA	TRBV10-2	TRBJ1-1	many
TGTGCCAGCTGCCCCAGCAAGCTCCCCGGGCAGGGGGCCCCCGGGGAGCTGTTTTTT	CASCPSKLPGQGAPGELFF	TRBD1	TRBV3-1	TRBJ2-2	NA
TGCAGCGCGGGACAGGGAGTCAACGAGCAGTACTTC	CSAGQGVNEQYF	TRBD1	TRBV29-1	TRBJ2-7	many
TGCAGTGCTAGCCCCCCAGCGGGATTGATGGAGCAGTACTTC	CSASPPAGLMEQYF	TRBD2	TRBV20-1	TRBJ2-7	many
TGCGCCAGCAGCTTGGACCCGGATAGCAATCAGCCCCAGCATTTT	CASSLDPDSNQPQHF	NA	TRBV5-1	TRBJ1-5	many
TGCGCCAGCAGCTTGGCCAGGACAGGGCGTGTAGTCCGTGAAGCTTTCTTT	CASSLARTGRVVREAFF	TRBD1	TRBV5-1	TRBJ1-1	many
TGTGCCAGCAGTTCCCACCGGGACAGGGTATACTTC	CASSSHRDRVYF	TRBD1	TRBV28	TRBJ2-7	many
TGCGCCAGCAGCCAACGGGGGACAGGGGGGTACGAGCAGTACTTC	CASSQRGTGGYEQYF	TRBD1	TRBV5-1	TRBJ2-7	many
TGTGCCAGCAGTGAAGCGGAGAACACTGAAGCTTTCTTT	CASSEAENTEAFF	NA	TRBV6-1	TRBJ1-1	few
TGCAGTGCTAGAGTTAATGGAGCAGATACGCAGTATTTT	CSARVNGADTQYF	NA	TRBV20-1	TRBJ2-3	many
TGTGCCAGCTCAACGAACACCGGGGAGCTGTTTTTT	CASSTNTGELFF	NA	TRBV18	TRBJ2-2	NA
TGTGCCAGCAGTACTACAGGGCCCTCGACCACTGAAGCTTTCTTT	CASSTTGPSTTEAFF	NA	TRBV27	TRBJ1-1	many
TGTGCCACCAGCAGACAACAGGGCTACGAGCAGTACTTC	CATSRQQGYEQYF	NA	TRBV15	TRBJ2-7	NA
TGTGCCAGCAGCTTAGAAGCGGGAGGGCCCAATGAGCAGTTCTTC	CASSLEAGGPNEQFF	TRBD2	TRBV7-2	TRBJ2-1	NA
TGTGCCAGCACAGGGTCGGTCACCGGGGAGCTGTTTTTT	CASTGSVTGELFF	NA	TRBV6-5	TRBJ2-2	many
TGCAGCGTTAGTAGTCGTACAGGGGCCGGGGAGACCCAGTACTTC	CSVSSRTGAGETQYF	TRBD1	TRBV29-1	TRBJ2-5	many
TGTGCCAGCAGTTTAGAGGGAGGGGGACGTCAAGCTTTCTTT	CASSLEGGGRQAFF	NA	TRBV27	TRBJ1-1	many
TGTGCCAGCAGTGCGACAGGGGGCGAGAGCACAGATACGCAGTATTTT	CASSATGGESTDTQYF	TRBD1	TRBV25-1	TRBJ2-3	many
TGTGCCAGCAGTTTTTTTCCCTCTCTTAATTCACCCCTCCACTTT	CASSFFPSLNSPLHF	NA	TRBV28	TRBJ1-6	many
TGTGCCAGCAGCCCCGCAGGGGTACCCAATGAGCAGTTCTTC	CASSPAGVPNEQFF	NA	TRBV5-4	TRBJ2-1	few
TGTGCCAGCAGTTTCGTCGGCAGGGCGAGGGATGGCTACACCTTC	CASSFVGRARDGYTF	NA	TRBV27	TRBJ1-2	many
TGTGCCACCAGTGATTGGGGGACAACCACCGGGGAGCTGTTTTTT	CATSDWGTTTGELFF	NA	TRBV24-1	TRBJ2-2	few
TGTGCCAGCAGTCAACGACAAGGAACCAATGAGCAGTTCTTC	CASSQRQGTNEQFF	NA	TRBV12-3/TRBV12-4	TRBJ2-1	NA
TGCAGTGCTAGAGAGGGACTACCCTACGAGCAGTACTTC	CSAREGLPYEQYF	TRBD2	TRBV20-1	TRBJ2-7	many
TGTGCCAGCAGCTTGGGGGGGGGACCCTCGGCTTCCCTCCACTTT	CASSLGGGPSASLHF	NA	TRBV13	TRBJ1-6	many
TGTGCCAGCAGCTTCAAAGGAGGGGAGACCCAGTACTTC	CASSFKGGETQYF	NA	TRBV9	TRBJ2-5	few
TGTGCCAGCTGCCGCCAGACTAGGGGGGGGAGGACGCAGTATTTT	CASCRQTRGGRTQYF	NA	TRBV3-1	TRBJ2-3	NA